The 18 T cell receptor beta chains given below trace back to one sample, sequenced in a study of T cells in Graves' hyperthyroidism and ophthalmopathy. TCR beta CDR3 regions were amplified from RNA. During a first-round RT-PCR of the TCR CDR3, the HTBI primer set was used. TCRdb re-called the multiplex PCR reads through MiXCR, storing one row per CDR3 protein. The sample includes over 500,000 distinct CDR3 sequences, more than 15% seen only once; the top ten take about 29%. The source material was blood. The receptors were gathered from a woman aged 25 to 39 with Graves' ophthalmopathy.

This clonotype was found many times. This sequence joins TRBV4-2 and TRBJ1-4, with D unresolved. The V end was cut by 5 bases, the J end by 4 bases, with 17 bases between. This CDR3 spans 16 amino acids. Germline CDR1 is LGHNA and CDR2 is YNFKEQ. This CDR3 reads CASSSPAANFNEKLFF. The CDR3 nucleotides are TGTGCCAGCAGCTCCCCGGCGGCGAACTTTAATGAAAAACTGTTTTTT.

This clonotype was seen a few times. The gene calls are TRBV9 and TRBJ1-2; 9 positions match TRBD1. The germline CDR1 and CDR2 sequences are SGDLS and YYNGEE. V gave up 4 bases and J gave up 4 bases; unmatched junction bases: 8. This CDR3 has 15 residues. CDR3 in DNA: TGTGCCAGCAGCCCAGGGGACAGGGTAGCCTATGGCTACACCTTC. Its translation is CASSPGDRVAYGYTF.

This clonotype has only a few counts. CDR3 amino acids: CASTSGRERYNEQFF. CDR3 bases: TGTGCCAGCACCTCCGGGCGGGAAAGATACAATGAGCAGTTCTTC. The J gene is TRBJ2-1, the V gene TRBV7-2, with D perhaps matching TRBD2 (6 bases). The CDR3 runs to 15 residues. CDR1 is SGHTA and CDR2 is FQGNSA in the germline V gene. The germline V and J ends were trimmed by 7 bases and 4 bases, with 17 bases remaining between them.

The rearrangement links TRBV27 to TRBJ2-7; D may be TRBD2 (6 bases). The V end was cut by 5 bases, the J end by 4 bases, with 15 bases between. Germline V gives CDR1 MNHEY, CDR2 SMNVEV (reference sequence). The CDR3 covers 14 residues. The CDR3 spells CASSPAGGVYEQYF. CDR3 nucleotide sequence: TGTGCCAGCAGTCCAGCGGGCGGGGTTTACGAGCAGTACTTC.

The chain combines TRBV4-2 with TRBJ2-7, with 10 bases fitting TRBD2. The CDR3 spans 16 residues. The V segment lost 0 bases and the J segment 3 bases; nucleotides outside the gene matches: 5. The germline V gene has CDR1 LGHNA and CDR2 YNFKEQ. The CDR3 spells CASSQDPSGSNYEQYF. The CDR3 DNA reads as TGTGCCAGCAGCCAAGATCCTAGCGGGAGTAACTACGAGCAGTACTTC.

Written as DNA, the CDR3 is TGCGCCAGCAGCTGGAACGGGAGGACGAGGACAGATACGCAGTATTTT. Protein sequence: CASSWNGRTRTDTQYF. The rearrangement links TRBV5-1 to TRBJ2-3; 7 nucleotides agree with TRBD2. CDR1 is SGHRS, CDR2 YFSETQ, per germline. V trimming: 3 bases; J trimming: 3 bases; junction bases outside the gene matches: 10. The CDR3 runs to 16 residues. The full variable domain, rest sourced from reference TRBV5-1 and TRBJ2-3, is KAGVTQTPRYLIKTRGQQVTLSCSPISGHRSVSWYQQTPGQGLQFLFEYFSETQRNKGNFPGRFSGRQFSNSRSEMNVSTLELGDSALYLCASSWNGRTRTDTQYFGPGTRLTVL.

This clonotype was found a few times. This rearrangement joins TRBV6-1 to TRBJ2-2, with D possibly TRBD2 on 5 matching bases. Germline CDR1 reads MNHNS; CDR2 reads SASEGT. Deletions cut 1 base from V and 6 bases from J, with 9 bases between. The CDR3 extends over 14 amino acids. In nucleotides, the CDR3 is TGTGCCAGCAGTGAAGGGGTGGGAGCCGGGGAGCTGTTTTTT. The encoded protein is CASSEGVGAGELFF.

This clonotype was seen repeatedly, ten times or more. The rearrangement joins TRBV20-1 to TRBJ2-4, with 15 positions matching TRBD2. In germline, CDR1 is DFQATT, CDR2 SNEGSKA (reference sequence). This CDR3 spans 16 amino acids. The trim removed 3 bases at V and 11 bases at J, leaving 11 bases unmatched. CDR3 in amino acids: CSASPRTSGRANLQYF. CDR3 nucleotide sequence: TGCAGTGCTAGTCCTAGGACTAGCGGGAGGGCCAACCTTCAGTACTTC.

This clonotype has a handful of counts. The chain links TRBV3-1 to TRBJ2-1; 12 bases are a match to TRBD2. The CDR3 runs 16 residues. Germline CDR1 is LGHDT and CDR2 is YNNKEL (reference sequence). V lost 6 bases, J lost 7 bases, and 10 bases stayed unmatched. CDR3: CASSEPFTSGGNEQFF. CDR3 nucleotides: TGTGCCAGCAGTGAGCCCTTCACTAGCGGGGGGAATGAGCAGTTCTTC.

This clonotype was picked up a small number of times. This rearrangement joins TRBV30 to TRBJ1-1, with D uncertain. The V end was cut by 4 bases, the J end by 8 bases, with 11 bases between. The CDR3 sequence is 11 residues long. CDR1 and CDR2 (germline): GTSNPN, SVGIG (reference sequence). This chain's CDR3 is CAWTGLGEAFF. CDR3 DNA sequence: TGTGCCTGGACCGGTTTGGGCGAAGCTTTCTTT.

This clonotype was recorded a few times. The chain recombines TRBV27 with TRBJ1-5, with a weak D call TRBD1 (5 bases). Trimming cost V 4 bases and J 7 bases, with 11 bases left between them. The CDR3 runs to 13 residues. Germline lookup yields CDR1 MNHEY and CDR2 SMNVEV (reference sequence). The CDR3 spells CASSWGVGQPQHF. The CDR3 region has the DNA TGTGCCAGCAGTTGGGGGGTCGGGCAGCCCCAGCATTTT.

This clonotype was observed many times. This chain connects TRBV7-2 to TRBJ2-3; 7 bases line up with TRBD1. From germline, CDR1 is SGHTA and CDR2 FQGNSA. Trimming cost V 5 bases and J 2 bases; bases outside gene matches: 13. The CDR3 is made up of 17 amino acids. CDR3 protein: CASSLVLTGSSTDTQYF. CDR3 in DNA: TGTGCCAGCAGCCTAGTCCTGACAGGGTCCTCCACAGATACGCAGTATTTT.

In this sample, this clonotype turned up many times. This chain uses TRBV7-2 with TRBJ2-7; TRBD1 aligns across 11 bases. J was trimmed by 5 bases and V by 5 bases; bases with no gene match: 8. This CDR3 contains 15 residues. Per the germline V gene, CDR1 is SGHTA and CDR2 is FQGNSA. The CDR3: CASSPGQGATDEQYF. In DNA, the CDR3 is TGTGCCAGCAGCCCCGGACAGGGGGCGACGGACGAGCAGTACTTC.

This clonotype was seen many times. CDR3 sequence: CSVWGNTEAFF. The DNA of the CDR3 is TGCAGTGTTTGGGGGAACACTGAAGCTTTCTTT. The chain has TRBV20-1 and TRBJ1-1, with D unresolved. Deletions cut 7 bases from V and 1 base from J, with 7 bases between. The CDR3 spans 11 residues. Germline V gene lookup returns CDR1 DFQATT and CDR2 SNEGSKA (reference sequence).

The sample holds many counts of this clonotype. The gene calls are TRBV12-3 or TRBV12-4 and TRBJ2-1; no clear D. V dropped 2 bases and J dropped 7 bases, with 12 bases sitting between them. The CDR3 loop spans 14 amino acids. CDR3 nucleotides: TGTGCCAGCAGTTTAATGAGAGCCGGGAATGAGCAGTTCTTC. Amino acids: CASSLMRAGNEQFF.

The rearrangement links TRBV20-1 to TRBJ2-7, with D possibly matching TRBD1 (6 bases). Trimming cost V 3 bases and J 3 bases, with 15 bases left between them. The germline CDR1 and CDR2 sequences are DFQATT and SNEGSKA (reference sequence). This CDR3 is 14 amino acids long. CDR3 bases: TGCAGTGCTAGGCCCTCCGACAGGTACTACGAGCAGTACTTC. Translation gives CSARPSDRYYEQYF.

V is TRBV3-1 and J is TRBJ1-2; 7 positions match TRBD1. V was pared by 10 bases and J by 7 bases, with 9 bases of the junction left unmatched. From germline, CDR1 is LGHDT and CDR2 YNNKEL (reference sequence). The CDR3 has 12 amino acids. CDR3 bases: TGTGCCAACAGTTCTACAGGGGTTGGCTACACCTTC. Protein sequence: CANSSTGVGYTF.

A few counts support this clonotype. The chain combines TRBV6-2 or TRBV6-3 with TRBJ2-1; possible D gene TRBD2, 6 bases. V was clipped by 5 bases and J by 1 base, with 18 bases between them. The length of the CDR3 is 17 residues. CDR1 is MNHEY, CDR2 SVGEGT, per germline. DNA of the CDR3: TGTGCCAGCAGTCCTGGACGTCGGGGGAGTTCCTACAATGAGCAGTTCTTC. Translating gives CASSPGRRGSSYNEQFF.